A single sample is the source of the 27 T cell receptor beta chains below, sequenced in a study of post-analysis software for immune sequencing data. Study results and limitations: Among 5 or 6 TRBV segments more frequent in patients than controls were TRBV5-6, TRBV5-1 and TRBV20-1.

Their recognized antigens are unknown. TCR beta libraries were prepared from cDNA with unique molecular identifiers. TCRdb redid the calling of the PCR reads with MiXCR, one entry per CDR3 protein. The data hold more than 350,000 distinct CDR3 sequences, with less than 40% observed a single time. Material for sequencing was blood. These receptors were obtained from a girl aged 2 to 9 with multiple sclerosis.

This clonotype was seen a handful of times. The gene calls are TRBV20-1 and TRBJ2-6, with TRBD1 as a possible D gene (5 bases). CDR1 and CDR2 from the germline V gene are DFQATT and SNEGSKA (reference sequence). The CDR3 runs to 17 residues. V shed 0 bases and J shed 1 base, with 13 bases lying between them. CDR3 loop: CSARDRVFSSGANVLTF. The DNA for the CDR3 is TGCAGTGCTAGAGACAGGGTATTTTCGTCTGGGGCCAACGTCCTGACTTTC.

The rearrangement uses TRBV28 and TRBJ2-3; weak D call: TRBD2 (6 bases). Germline CDR1 reads MDHEN; CDR2 reads SYDVKM. This CDR3 is built from 15 residues. V shed 8 bases and J shed 1 base, with 16 bases lying between them. In nucleotides, the CDR3 is TGTGCCAGCTGCTGTCGGGCTAGCGGCACAGATACGCAGTATTTT. As protein: CASCCRASGTDTQYF.

This clonotype was seen more than once but under ten times. J is TRBJ2-1 and V is TRBV20-1, with TRBD2 identical over 10 bases. The germline gives CDR1 DFQATT, CDR2 SNEGSKA (reference sequence). The CDR3 length is 16 residues. The trim removed 6 bases at V and 0 bases at J, leaving 8 bases unmatched. The CDR3 loop reads CSAPSGSAISYNEQFF. CDR3 coding DNA: TGCAGTGCGCCTAGCGGGAGTGCCATCTCCTACAATGAGCAGTTCTTC.

This clonotype has just a few counts. This rearrangement joins TRBV27 to TRBJ2-7; 9 nucleotides agree with TRBD1. Germline V gene sequence: CDR1 MNHEY, CDR2 SMNVEV (reference sequence). The CDR3 has 13 amino acids. The ends lost 6 bases at V and 6 bases at J; junction bases unmatched: 6. The CDR3 here is CASSLDRGGEQYF. The CDR3 DNA sequence: TGTGCCAGCAGCCTGGACAGGGGTGGCGAGCAGTACTTC.

The CDR3 spells CASSPDLNPYQETQYF. For the CDR3, the DNA is TGTGCCAGCAGTCCCGACCTGAACCCTTACCAAGAGACCCAGTACTTC. The chain recombines TRBV6-6 with TRBJ2-7; D is unresolved. The J call may be in error: the DNA end matches TRBJ2-5 better. Looked up from germline, CDR1 is MNHNY and CDR2 is SVGAGI (reference sequence). This CDR3 spans 16 amino acids.

The V gene is TRBV7-2, the J gene TRBJ2-3; the match to TRBD1 covers 9 bases. With V trimmed by 5 bases and J by 5 bases, 8 bases remained unmatched. This CDR3 is 15 amino acids long. Germline V gene sequence: CDR1 SGHTA, CDR2 FQGNSA. CDR3 protein: CASSGSGQGLDTQYF. CDR3 nucleotides: TGTGCCAGCAGCGGCTCCGGACAGGGGTTAGATACGCAGTATTTT. Combining the CDR3 with reference TRBV7-2 and TRBJ2-3 gives the whole variable domain GAGVSQSPSNKVTEKGKDVELRCDPISGHTALYWYRQSLGQGLEFLIYFQGNSAPDKSGLPSDRFSAERTGGSVSTLTIQRTQQEDSAVYLCASSGSGQGLDTQYFGPGTRLTVL.

The rearrangement links TRBV6-2 or TRBV6-3 to TRBJ2-7; TRBD2 is a possible D gene (6 bases). Looked up from germline, CDR1 is MNHEY and CDR2 is SVGEGT. Trimming removed 6 bases from V and 4 bases from J, with 22 bases in between. The CDR3 is 16 amino acids. CDR3 nucleotides: TGTGCCAGCAGCCTCGGTAGCAGGCGGGGAACGTACGAGCAGTACTTC. Its translation: CASSLGSRRGTYEQYF.

This clonotype was counted a few times. The CDR3 nucleotides are TGTGCCAGCAGCTCATTTAGGCTGGGGTCCCAGCAGTACTTC. Protein product: CASSSFRLGSQQYF. The genes are TRBV7-2 and TRBJ2-7; D unresolved. There are 14 residues in the CDR3. CDR1 is SGHTA and CDR2 is FQGNSA in the germline V gene. V lost 4 bases and J 8 bases, leaving 18 bases between the germline ends.

J is TRBJ1-4 and V is TRBV10-3; D is unresolved. The CDR3 consists of 15 residues. The germline CDR1 and CDR2 sequences are ENHRY and SYGVKD. The V end lost 2 bases, the J end lost 7 bases, and 14 bases lay between the germline ends. The DNA of the CDR3 is TGTGCCATCAGTGAGACAGCGAACCAAGGTGAAAAACTGTTTTTT. Its translation is CAISETANQGEKLFF.

The V gene is TRBV28, the J gene TRBJ2-1, with D uncertain. There are 12 residues in the CDR3. V lost 10 bases to trimming and J lost 5 bases, with 12 bases between them. The germline CDR1 and CDR2 sequences are MDHEN and SYDVKM. The CDR3 nucleotides are TGTGCCACCAGCCACTATAACAATGAGCAGTTCTTC. Protein product: CATSHYNNEQFF.

The J gene is TRBJ2-3, the V gene TRBV28, with 8 bases identical to TRBD1. The J segment lost 4 bases and the V segment lost 6 bases, leaving 6 bases of the junction unmatched. Germline-derived CDR1 and CDR2 are MDHEN and SYDVKM. The CDR3 spans 14 residues. CDR3 residues: CASRDRVGADTQYF. For the CDR3, the DNA is TGTGCCAGCAGGGACAGGGTAGGCGCAGATACGCAGTATTTT.

This clonotype has ten or more counts. This chain joins TRBV7-3 and TRBJ2-3; D tentatively fits TRBD1 or TRBD2 (6 bases each). The CDR3 totals 14 residues. The germline V gene has CDR1 SGHTA and CDR2 FQGTGA. Trimming took 5 bases from V and 1 from J, leaving 10 bases between them. The CDR3 region is CASSLGGRTDTQYF. The DNA of the CDR3 is TGTGCCAGCAGCCTAGGGGGGCGCACAGATACGCAGTATTTT.

In the case of this clonotype: Relative to the germline gene, one junction end is altered; a read error may explain this. The gene calls are TRBV4-1 and TRBJ1-4, with D tentatively TRBD1 (6 bases). Germline assignment: CDR1 MGHRA and CDR2 YSYEKL. The CDR3 loop spans 16 amino acids. The CDR3 DNA reads as TGCGCCAGCAGCCAAGGCTGGGGGCCCCTTAATAAAAAACTGTTTTTT. This encodes CASSQGWGPLNKKLFF.

This clonotype was detected only a few times. V usage is TRBV6-5 and J usage is TRBJ1-2, with 9 bases matching TRBD1. Unmatched junction bases numbered 10, after V lost 5 bases and J lost 6 bases. Germline lookup yields CDR1 MNHEY and CDR2 SVGAGI. This CDR3 is built from 15 residues. This CDR3 is CASSRNGRDRDGYTF. The CDR3 DNA reads as TGTGCCAGCAGTCGAAATGGCCGGGACAGGGATGGCTACACCTTC.

This sequence joins TRBV2 and TRBJ2-3, with D possibly being TRBD1 (5 bases). Trimming cost V 6 bases and J 6 bases, with 13 bases left between them. Germline values: CDR1 SNHLY, CDR2 FYNNEI. The CDR3 covers 13 residues. The CDR3 loop reads CASSDRSRDTQYF. CDR3 bases: TGTGCCAGCAGCGACAGAAGCCGGGATACGCAGTATTTT.

This clonotype was found a few times. The rearrangement uses TRBV3-1 and TRBJ1-5; D unclear. Germline V gene lookup returns CDR1 LGHDT and CDR2 YNNKEL (reference sequence). This CDR3 has 12 amino acids. The V and J ends lost 0 bases and 6 bases respectively, with 3 bases between them. This CDR3 reads CASSQDRQPQHF. In nucleotides, the CDR3 is TGTGCCAGCAGCCAAGATCGTCAGCCCCAGCATTTT.

The chain employs TRBV5-5 and TRBJ1-1; a weak D match, TRBD1 (5 bases). This CDR3 is built from 15 residues. V dropped 1 base and J dropped 4 bases, with 14 bases sitting between them. The germline gives CDR1 SGHKS, CDR2 YYEKEE (reference sequence). In DNA form, the CDR3 reads TGTGCCAGCAGCTTGACGGGGGGAGTAAGCACTGAAGCTTTCTTT. Its translation: CASSLTGGVSTEAFF.

The rearrangement uses TRBV20-1 and TRBJ2-1; perhaps TRBD2 as D (7 bases). This CDR3 spans 15 amino acids. The V gene's germline CDR1 is DFQATT and CDR2 SNEGSKA (reference sequence). Trimming cost V 3 bases and J 0 bases, with 12 bases left between them. CDR3 sequence (DNA): TGCAGTGCTAGCGGGGGGCGTAGCTCCTACAATGAGCAGTTCTTC. This translates into CSASGGRSSYNEQFF.

On this clonotype: The junction does not match germline at one end; this may be a read error. The genes are TRBV4-3 and TRBJ1-6, with 7 nucleotides matching TRBD1. The CDR3 totals 16 residues. Looked up from germline, CDR1 is LGHNA and CDR2 is YSLEER. The CDR3 DNA is TGCGCCAGCAGCCAAGACTCGGGACAGCTGAATTCACCCCCCCACTTT. Protein sequence: CASSQDSGQLNSPPHF.

The rearrangement links TRBV10-1 to TRBJ2-2; D not certain. Germline loops: CDR1 WNHNN, CDR2 SYGVQD (reference sequence). The CDR3 is 13 amino acids. The V gene lost 6 bases and the J gene lost 9 bases, with 14 bases spanning the gap. The DNA of the CDR3 is TGCGCCAGCAGACCGGACCCTGGTCGGGAGCTGTTTTTT. As protein: CASRPDPGRELFF.

The rearrangement joins TRBV4-1 to TRBJ2-3; TRBD1 agrees at 8 bases. The CDR3 loop spans 15 amino acids. The junction had 10 bases not matched to a gene; V was cut back by 3 bases and J by 8 bases. Looked up from germline, CDR1 is MGHRA and CDR2 is YSYEKL. This CDR3 is CASSHPWTGFGTQYF. The CDR3 DNA follows: TGCGCCAGCAGCCACCCCTGGACAGGGTTCGGTACGCAGTATTTT.

The rearrangement uses TRBV5-1 and TRBJ1-2; D is uncertain. The CDR3 totals 13 residues. The ends were cut back, 2 bases at V and 6 bases at J, with 11 bases in the middle. Germline V gene lookup returns CDR1 SGHRS and CDR2 YFSETQ. CDR3 sequence (DNA): TGCGCCAGCAGCTTTCCCGACACCGATGGCTACACCTTC. Translated: CASSFPDTDGYTF.

CDR3: CASSYMVGDTGELFF. The CDR3 DNA sequence: TGTGCCAGCAGCTACATGGTAGGCGACACCGGGGAGCTGTTTTTT. This rearrangement joins TRBV5-5 to TRBJ2-2; no clear D. Germline lookup yields CDR1 SGHKS and CDR2 YYEKEE (reference sequence). Trimming shortened V by 3 bases and J by 3 bases, and 12 bases separated the two germline ends. This CDR3 comprises 15 residues.

The CDR3 DNA follows: TGTGCTAGTGGTTATGGGGGCCCCTTTTTTGGCTACACCTTC. This gives the protein CASGYGGPFFGYTF. The V gene is TRBV12-5, the J gene TRBJ1-2; the D gene is possibly TRBD1 (6 bases). Per the germline V gene, CDR1 is LGHNT and CDR2 is FRNRAP. Trimming removed 4 bases from V and 7 bases from J, with 16 bases in between. This CDR3 spans 14 amino acids.

A few counts support this clonotype. V and J are TRBV12-3 or TRBV12-4 and TRBJ1-5; TRBD1 might be the D (6 bases). The germline V and J ends were trimmed by 3 bases and 7 bases, with 16 bases remaining between them. CDR3 length: 15 amino acids. CDR3 residues: CASSFAGGANQPQHF. The CDR3 DNA reads as TGTGCCAGCAGTTTTGCGGGGGGCGCGAACCAGCCCCAGCATTTT.

J is TRBJ1-6 and V is TRBV7-9; 8 positions agree with TRBD1. Trimming took 7 bases from V and 8 from J; bases not matched to a gene: 10. Looked up from germline, CDR1 is SEHNR and CDR2 is FQNEAQ (reference sequence). CDR3 length: 15 amino acids. This CDR3 reads CASTDWTGIDSPLHF. The CDR3 nucleotides read TGTGCCAGCACCGACTGGACAGGGATCGATTCACCCCTCCACTTT. Full variable domain (outside the CDR3, taken from reference TRBV7-9 and TRBJ1-6): DTGVSQNPRHKITKRGQNVTFRCDPISEHNRLYWYRQTLGQGPEFLTYFQNEAQLEKSRLLSDRFSAERPKGSFSTLEIQRTEQGDSAMYLCASTDWTGIDSPLHFGNGTRLTVT.

This clonotype has just a few counts. This sequence joins TRBV7-3 and TRBJ2-1, with D tentatively TRBD1 or TRBD2 (5 bases each). The CDR3 is 21 amino acids. Trimming pared 2 bases from V and 4 bases from J, leaving 30 bases between. CDR1 and CDR2 (germline): SGHTA, FQGTGA. The CDR3 region has the DNA TGTGCCAGCAGCTTATGGCGTGGGGGATCCCCTGAACTATCACTATACAATGAGCAGTTCTTC. Amino acid sequence: CASSLWRGGSPELSLYNEQFF. The full variable domain, with the rest looked up from reference TRBV7-3 and TRBJ2-1, is GAGVSQTPSNKVTEKGKYVELRCDPISGHTALYWYRQSLGQGPEFLIYFQGTGAADDSGLPNDRFFAVRPEGSVSTLKIQRTERGDSAVYLCASSLWRGGSPELSLYNEQFFGPGTRLTVL.